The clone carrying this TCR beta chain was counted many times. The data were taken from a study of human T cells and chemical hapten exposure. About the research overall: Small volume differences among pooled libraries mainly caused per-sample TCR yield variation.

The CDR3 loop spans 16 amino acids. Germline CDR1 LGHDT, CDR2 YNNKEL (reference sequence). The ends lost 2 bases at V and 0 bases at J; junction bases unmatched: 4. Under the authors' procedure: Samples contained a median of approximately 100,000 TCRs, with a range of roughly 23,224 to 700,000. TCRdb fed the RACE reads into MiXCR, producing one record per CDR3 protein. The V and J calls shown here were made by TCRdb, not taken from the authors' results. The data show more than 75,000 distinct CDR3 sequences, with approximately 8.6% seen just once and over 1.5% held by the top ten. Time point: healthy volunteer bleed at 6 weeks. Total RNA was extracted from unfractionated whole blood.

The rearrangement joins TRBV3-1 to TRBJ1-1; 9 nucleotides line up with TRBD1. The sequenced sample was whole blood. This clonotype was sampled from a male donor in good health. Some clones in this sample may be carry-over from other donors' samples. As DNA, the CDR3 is TGTGCCAGCAGCCAACTGGGACAGGGAATGAACACTGAAGCTTTCTTT. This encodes CASSQLGQGMNTEAFF.